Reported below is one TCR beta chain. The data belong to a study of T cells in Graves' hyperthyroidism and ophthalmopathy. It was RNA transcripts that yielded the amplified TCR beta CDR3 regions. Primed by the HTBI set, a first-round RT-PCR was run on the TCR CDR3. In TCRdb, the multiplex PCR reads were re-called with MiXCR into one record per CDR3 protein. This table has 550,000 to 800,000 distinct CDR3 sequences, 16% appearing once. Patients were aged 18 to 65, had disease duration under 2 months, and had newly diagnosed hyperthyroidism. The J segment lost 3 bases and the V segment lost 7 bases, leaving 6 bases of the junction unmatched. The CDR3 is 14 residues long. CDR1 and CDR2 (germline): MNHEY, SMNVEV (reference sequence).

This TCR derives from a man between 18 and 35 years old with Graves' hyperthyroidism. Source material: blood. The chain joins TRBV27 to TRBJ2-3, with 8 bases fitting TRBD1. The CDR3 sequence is CASNPTGVTDTQYF. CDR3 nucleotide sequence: TGTGCCAGCAATCCGACAGGGGTAACAGATACGCAGTATTTT.